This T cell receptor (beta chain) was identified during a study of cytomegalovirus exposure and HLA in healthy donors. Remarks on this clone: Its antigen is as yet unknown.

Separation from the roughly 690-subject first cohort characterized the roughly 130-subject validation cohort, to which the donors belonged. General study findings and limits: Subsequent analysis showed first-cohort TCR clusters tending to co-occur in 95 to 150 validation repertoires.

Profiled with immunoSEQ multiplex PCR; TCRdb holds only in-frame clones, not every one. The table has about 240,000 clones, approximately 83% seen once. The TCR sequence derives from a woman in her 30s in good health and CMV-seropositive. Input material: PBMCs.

The CDR3 sequence: CASSLYSSSYEQYF. DNA of the CDR3: TGTGCCAGCAGCTTGTACAGCAGCTCCTACGAGCAGTACTTC. The chain carries TRBV5-8 and TRBJ2-7; D unclear. The germline V and J ends were trimmed by 1 base and 0 bases, with 8 bases remaining between them. The CDR3 runs to 14 residues. Germline CDR1 is SGHTS and CDR2 is YDEGEE. Based on the CDR3 plus reference TRBV5-8 and TRBJ2-7, the full variable domain is EAGVTQSPTHLIKTRGQQATLRCSPISGHTSVYWYQQALGLGLQFLLWYDEGEERNRGNFPPRFSGRQFPNYSSELNVNALELEDSALYLCASSLYSSSYEQYFGPGTRLTVT.